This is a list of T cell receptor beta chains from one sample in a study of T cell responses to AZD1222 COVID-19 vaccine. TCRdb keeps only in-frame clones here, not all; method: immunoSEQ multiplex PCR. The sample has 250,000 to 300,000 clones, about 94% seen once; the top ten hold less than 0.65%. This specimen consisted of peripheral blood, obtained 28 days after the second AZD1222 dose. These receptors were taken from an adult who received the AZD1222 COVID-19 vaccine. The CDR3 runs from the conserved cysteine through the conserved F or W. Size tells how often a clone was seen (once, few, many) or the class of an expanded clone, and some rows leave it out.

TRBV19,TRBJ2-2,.,CASSWGGTGELFF
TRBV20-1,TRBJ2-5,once,CSASGTSGGLRETQYF
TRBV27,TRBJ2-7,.,CASSLAGTLYEQYF
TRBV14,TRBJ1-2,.,CAGSPIRTGTYGYTF
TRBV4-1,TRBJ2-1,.,CASSQWQGTYNEQFF
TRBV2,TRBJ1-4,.,CASRYRGSENEKLFF
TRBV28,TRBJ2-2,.,CASSLWTSGDTGELFF
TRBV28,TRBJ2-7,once,CASSFQTASYEQYF
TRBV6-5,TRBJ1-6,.,CASSSGGGSPLHF
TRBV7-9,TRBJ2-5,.,CASSLGQGAETQYF
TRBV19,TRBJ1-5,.,CASSITGDQPQHF
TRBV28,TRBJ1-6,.,CASSFQGQSPLHF
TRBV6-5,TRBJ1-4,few,CASKRDIATNEKLFF
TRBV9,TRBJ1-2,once,CASSRDFGSYTF
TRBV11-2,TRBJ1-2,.,CASSLVTGDGYTF
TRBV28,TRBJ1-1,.,CASTDIRMNTEAFF
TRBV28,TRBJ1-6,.,CASSPGRFKPNSPLHF
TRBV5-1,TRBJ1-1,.,CASRSQGMNTEAFF
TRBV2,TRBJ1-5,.,CASTPERGQPQHF
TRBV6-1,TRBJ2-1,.,CASSADRGAYNEQFF
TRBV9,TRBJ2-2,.,CASSVSPNTGELFF
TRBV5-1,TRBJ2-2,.,CASSLEGGQGQLFF
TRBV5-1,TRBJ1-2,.,CASSKGGEGYGYTF
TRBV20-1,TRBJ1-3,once,CSASGGGRAPSGNTIYF
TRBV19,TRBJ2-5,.,CASSGAGTGEETQYF
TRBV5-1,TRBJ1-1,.,CASSEQGSTEAFF
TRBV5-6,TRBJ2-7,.,CASSLAQGRGSEQYF
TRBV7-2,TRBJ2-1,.,CASSRGGVNEQFF
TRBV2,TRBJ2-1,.,CASVGLAASSYNEQFF
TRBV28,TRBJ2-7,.,CASSLVRYPYEQYF
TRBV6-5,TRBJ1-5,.,CASRAGTASNQPQHF
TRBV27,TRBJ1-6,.,CASSLMGNNSPLHF
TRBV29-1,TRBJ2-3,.,CSAIPGARGTDTQYF
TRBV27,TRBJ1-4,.,CASSFAGSKLFF
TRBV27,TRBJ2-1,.,CASSWDFYNEQFF
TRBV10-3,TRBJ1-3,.,CAISPQGAWSGNTIYF
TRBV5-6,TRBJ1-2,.,CASSPYQGGNYGYTF
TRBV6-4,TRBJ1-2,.,CASLFGYGYTF
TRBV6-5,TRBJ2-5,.,CASSYSGRQETQYF
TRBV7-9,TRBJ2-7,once,CASSSPGQAHEQYF
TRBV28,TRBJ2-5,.,CASGGGTKETQYF
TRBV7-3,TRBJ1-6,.,CASSLLAENSPLHF